A selection of T cell receptor beta chains follows, all from one sample in a study of technical replicates of blood from a few donors. Generated by immunoSEQ multiplex PCR, the TCRdb table keeps only in-frame clones and is missing some. The table lists fewer than 100,000 clones, around 95% of them singletons. Material for sequencing was T cells isolated from PBMCs. The receptors come from a human donor in good health. The CDR3 runs from the conserved cysteine through the conserved F or W. A D gene is named only where the DNA matches it firmly. The size field is filled for only some rows; it gives once, few, many or a size class.

size	V	J	D	CDR3	DNA
NA	TRBV7-2	TRBJ2-7	TRBD2	CASSKRGLAIHEQYF	TGTGCCAGCAGCAAAAGGGGACTAGCAATCCACGAGCAGTACTTC
NA	TRBV7-6	TRBJ2-5	TRBD1	CASSSPVGQGSRETQYF	TGTGCCAGCAGCTCGCCGGTAGGACAGGGGTCAAGAGAGACCCAGTACTTC
NA	TRBV7-2	TRBJ2-3	TRBD2	CASSLSLAAATDTQYF	TGTGCCAGCAGCTTAAGCCTAGCGGCTGCAACAGATACGCAGTATTTT
once	TRBV4-1	TRBJ2-7	NA	CASSQVSQVYSYEQYF	TGCGCCAGCAGCCAAGTTTCACAGGTTTACTCCTACGAGCAGTACTTC
NA	TRBV7-6	TRBJ2-5	TRBD2	CASSLSLLAGGKETQYF	TGTGCCAGCAGCTTAAGTCTACTAGCGGGGGGTAAAGAGACCCAGTACTTC
NA	TRBV5-1	TRBJ1-2	TRBD1	CASSLGQGRDYGYTF	TGCGCCAGCAGCTTGGGACAGGGAAGGGACTATGGCTACACCTTC
few	TRBV10-1	TRBJ1-1	NA	CASSNSPGRNTEAFF	TGCGCCAGCAGTAATTCCCCAGGGCGGAATACTGAAGCTTTCTTT
once	TRBV6-5	TRBJ2-3	TRBD1	CASSRDSPTDTQYF	TGTGCCAGCAGCCGGGACAGCCCCACAGATACGCAGTATTTT
NA	TRBV28	TRBJ2-5	TRBD2	CASSLPLAGAQETQYF	TGTGCCAGCAGTTTACCGCTAGCGGGAGCCCAAGAGACCCAGTACTTC
NA	TRBV6-5	TRBJ1-2	NA	CASSYDSNYGYTF	TGTGCCAGCAGTTACGACAGTAACTATGGCTACACCTTC
NA	TRBV7-9	TRBJ2-1	TRBD2	CASSPGGRAGVYNEQFF	TGTGCCAGCAGCCCAGGCGGGAGGGCCGGGGTTTACAATGAGCAGTTCTTC
NA	TRBV7-6	TRBJ2-1	TRBD2	CASSSGLAGGKDEQFF	TGTGCCAGCAGCTCCGGACTAGCGGGGGGGAAGGATGAGCAGTTCTTC
NA	TRBV5-4	TRBJ2-7	TRBD2	CASSPGGGAPWEQYF	TGTGCCAGCAGCCCGGGGGGGGGCGCACCTTGGGAGCAGTACTTC
once	TRBV6-1	TRBJ1-2	NA	CASSVYGEVNGYTF	TGTGCCAGCAGTGTCTATGGGGAGGTTAATGGCTACACCTTC
NA	TRBV5-1	TRBJ2-1	TRBD1	CASSPRGPSYNEQFF	TGCGCCAGCAGCCCTAGGGGGCCTTCCTACAATGAGCAGTTCTTC
NA	TRBV19	TRBJ1-5	NA	CASSIGGGQPQHF	TGTGCCAGTAGTATAGGGGGGGGTCAGCCCCAGCATTTT
NA	TRBV28	TRBJ2-7	TRBD2	CASSPRRSGRLYEQYF	TGTGCCAGCAGTCCCCGTAGGAGCGGGAGGCTCTACGAGCAGTACTTC
NA	TRBV11-2	TRBJ2-2	NA	CASSLGHTTGELFF	TGTGCCAGCAGCTTAGGACATACCACCGGGGAGCTGTTTTTT
NA	TRBV29-1	TRBJ2-3	TRBD2	CSVDFGGSDTQYF	TGCAGCGTTGACTTCGGGGGGTCAGATACGCAGTATTTT
NA	TRBV28	TRBJ2-3	NA	CASSPEAPRATDTQYF	TGTGCCAGCAGTCCAGAAGCACCCAGGGCCACAGATACGCAGTATTTT
NA	TRBV5-1	TRBJ2-1	NA	CASSVITQSNEQFF	TGCGCCAGCAGCGTGATAACCCAGTCCAATGAGCAGTTCTTC
NA	TRBV27	TRBJ2-1	TRBD2	CASSLSPLAGSYNEQFF	TGTGCCAGCAGTTTATCCCCACTAGCGGGCTCCTACAATGAGCAGTTCTTC